The T cell receptor beta chain described here comes from a study of blood T cell repertoires in COVID-19. Across the whole study: T cells, B-cell-depleted T cells, or PBMCs supplied cDNA or gDNA.

As processed by the authors: Amplifying reference gene primers gave estimates of nucleated cell counts. Only in-frame clones appear in the TCRdb table, and some are missing; sequencing was by immunoSEQ multiplex PCR. V, J and clone size derive from that table, while D and trimming were established from the DNA sequence. The table shows some 120,000 clones, with more than 75% occurring only once. This CDR3 region has 12 residues. Trimming took 0 bases from V and 11 from J, leaving 10 bases between them. Germline CDR1 and CDR2: LGHDT and YNNKEL (reference sequence). This chain links TRBV3-1 (or the pseudogene TRBV3-2) with TRBJ2-5, with D hard to call. The origin of this receptor is a human donor in a cohort sampled during active COVID-19. The sample was peripheral blood. The CDR3 reads CASSQDSLFQYF. The CDR3, as DNA: TGTGCCAGCAGCCAAGATTCTCTATTTCAGTACTTC.